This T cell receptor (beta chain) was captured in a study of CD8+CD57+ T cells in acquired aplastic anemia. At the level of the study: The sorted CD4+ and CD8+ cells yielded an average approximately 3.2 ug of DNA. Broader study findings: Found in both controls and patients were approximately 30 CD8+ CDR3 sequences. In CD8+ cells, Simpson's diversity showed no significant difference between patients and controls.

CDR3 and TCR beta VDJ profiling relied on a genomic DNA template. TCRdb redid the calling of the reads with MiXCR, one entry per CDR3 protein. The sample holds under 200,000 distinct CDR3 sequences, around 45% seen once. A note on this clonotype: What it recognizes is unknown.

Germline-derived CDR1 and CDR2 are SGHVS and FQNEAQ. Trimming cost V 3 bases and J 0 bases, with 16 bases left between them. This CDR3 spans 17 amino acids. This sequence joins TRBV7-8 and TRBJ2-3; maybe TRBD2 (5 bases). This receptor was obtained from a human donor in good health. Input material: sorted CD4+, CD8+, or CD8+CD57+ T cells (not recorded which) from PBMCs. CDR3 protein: CASSFPESGDSTDTQYF. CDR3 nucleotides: TGTGCCAGCAGCTTCCCAGAGAGCGGCGATAGCACAGATACGCAGTATTTT.